This T cell receptor beta chain was recorded in a study of CD8+CD57+ T cells in acquired aplastic anemia. The overall study: Mean yield of DNA from sorted CD4+ and CD8+ cells was about 3.2 ug. About 10 million reads, on average, were obtained for CD4+ cells from healthy donors. Overall study findings and caveats: Patients and controls had in common fewer than 30 CD8+ CDR3 sequences. Significant differences in CD8+ Simpson's diversity were not observed between patients and controls.

Turning to this clonotype: Its antigen is as yet unknown.

In germline, CDR1 is SGHTA, CDR2 FQGTGA. V lost 5 bases, J lost 2 bases, and 10 bases stayed unmatched. This CDR3 region has 16 residues. Investigators profiled TCR beta VDJ and CDR3 from genomic DNA template. TCRdb reprocessed the reads via MiXCR and lists one record per CDR3 protein. The profile covers 350,000 to 450,000 distinct CDR3 sequences, with roughly 68% appearing a single time and 3.5% to 4.5% taken by the ten largest. This chain connects TRBV7-3 to TRBJ2-7; 9 nucleotides agree with TRBD2. The sequenced material came from sorted CD4+, CD8+, or CD8+CD57+ T cells (not recorded which) from PBMCs. This TCR derives from a human donor in good health, serving as a control. CDR3 DNA sequence: TGTGCCAGCAGCCTCCTGAGGGTAGCGGGGGCCTACGAGCAGTACTTC. This codes for CASSLLRVAGAYEQYF. The full variable domain, with the rest looked up from reference TRBV7-3 and TRBJ2-7, is GAGVSQTPSNKVTEKGKYVELRCDPISGHTALYWYRQSLGQGPEFLIYFQGTGAADDSGLPNDRFFAVRPEGSVSTLKIQRTERGDSAVYLCASSLLRVAGAYEQYFGPGTRLTVT.